The 19 T cell receptor beta chains listed next were all sequenced from one sample in a study of blood T cell repertoires in COVID-19. Measured with immunoSEQ multiplex PCR; TCRdb has only the in-frame clones, and not every one. The sample lists 100,000 to 150,000 clones; roughly 80% were seen once. The sequenced material came from peripheral blood. Source of these receptors: a man aged 60 to 75 with acute or convalescent COVID-19.

This clone was observed a few times. J is TRBJ1-6 and V is TRBV15, with D tentatively TRBD1 (6 bases). Germline loops: CDR1 LNHNV, CDR2 YYDKDF (reference sequence). This CDR3 is built from 18 residues. Trimming stripped 0 bases from V and 6 bases from J, with 18 bases between. The CDR3 region has the DNA TGTGCCACCAGCAGAGATCCACAGGGCGACAATTCTAATTCACCCCTCCACTTT. Its protein product is CATSRDPQGDNSNSPLHF.

The chain uses TRBV5-4 and TRBJ2-7; possible D gene TRBD2, 6 bases. The CDR3 runs 16 residues. Deletions cut 4 bases from V and 0 bases from J, with 17 bases between. Germline V gene lookup returns CDR1 SGHNT and CDR2 YYREEE (reference sequence). The CDR3 loop reads CASSRGTARTSYEQYF. CDR3 nucleotide sequence: TGTGCCAGCAGCCGGGGGACCGCTAGAACCTCCTACGAGCAGTACTTC. The whole variable domain, remainder taken from reference TRBV5-4 and TRBJ2-7, is ETGVTQSPTHLIKTRGQQVTLRCSSQSGHNTVSWYQQALGQGPQFIFQYYREEENGRGNFPPRFSGLQFPNYSSELNVNALELDDSALYLCASSRGTARTSYEQYFGPGTRLTVT.

The chain recombines TRBV4-1 with TRBJ1-6; D remains ambiguous. From germline, CDR1 is MGHRA and CDR2 YSYEKL. Trimming left V 1 base short and J 5 bases short, with 12 bases between. The CDR3 extends over 16 amino acids. CDR3 in DNA: TGCGCCAGCAGCCAAGCCGAGGGCAGGAATAATTCACCCCTCCACTTT. Protein sequence: CASSQAEGRNNSPLHF.

The genes are TRBV18 and TRBJ1-1, with D unclear. CDR1 and CDR2 from the germline V gene are KGHSH and LQKENI. Trimming removed 0 bases at V and 0 bases at J, with 8 bases between. There are 15 residues in the CDR3. The CDR3 region has the DNA TGTGCCAGCTCACCACCTTCGGGTGTGAACACTGAAGCTTTCTTT. It specifies CASSPPSGVNTEAFF.

V usage is TRBV4-1 and J usage is TRBJ2-2, with D perhaps TRBD2 (5 bases). CDR1 is MGHRA, CDR2 YSYEKL, per germline. The CDR3 is 14 residues long. Trimming removed 2 bases at V and 5 bases at J, with 9 bases between. DNA of the CDR3: TGCGCCAGCAGCCAAAGAGGGATTACCGGGGAGCTGTTTTTT. Translating gives CASSQRGITGELFF.

The gene calls are TRBV19 and TRBJ2-1, with 7 bases matching TRBD2. V was clipped by 4 bases and J by 1 base; unmatched bases: 4. The CDR3 covers 15 residues. Germline V lookup: CDR1 LNHDA, CDR2 SQIVND (reference sequence). The CDR3 nucleotides read TGTGCCAGTAGTACCCCCGGGGGGTCCTACAATGAGCAGTTCTTC. Translating it yields CASSTPGGSYNEQFF.

The V and J genes are TRBV27 and TRBJ2-5, with no clear D. CDR1 and CDR2 (germline): MNHEY, SMNVEV (reference sequence). The CDR3 is 13 amino acids. V was trimmed by 5 bases and J by 5 bases, leaving 12 bases between them. CDR3 DNA: TGTGCCAGCAGTCCGGGTTCTGCGGAGACCCAGTACTTC. Encoded protein: CASSPGSAETQYF.

J is TRBJ2-7 and V is TRBV18, with D unresolved. The CDR3 runs 14 residues. From germline, CDR1 is KGHSH and CDR2 LQKENI. The V end lost 6 bases, the J end lost 2 bases, and 14 bases lay between the germline ends. In nucleotides, the CDR3 is TGTGCCAGCTCTACCTTTGAGGATACCTACGAGCAGTACTTC. Its translation: CASSTFEDTYEQYF.

As concerns this clone: This clone may be a read error of a much larger clone one base away. V is TRBV7-3 and J is TRBJ1-1; TRBD1 matches at 7 bases. Germline values: CDR1 SGHTA, CDR2 FQGTGA. The CDR3 loop spans 13 amino acids. V shed 0 bases, J shed 6 bases, and the junction held 1 base outside the gene matches. The CDR3 loop is CASSLTGGSEAFF. The CDR3 bases are TGTGCCAGCAGCTTAACAGGGGGCTCTGAAGCTTTCTTT.

The chain is built from TRBV3-1 (or the pseudogene TRBV3-2) and TRBJ2-3, with 13 bases aligning to TRBD2. Germline V CDR1 and CDR2: LGHDT, YNNKEL (reference sequence). V trimming: 4 bases; J trimming: 6 bases; junction bases outside the gene matches: 4. The CDR3 sequence is 15 residues long. CDR3 nucleotides: TGTGCCAGCAGCCTAACTAGCGGGGGGGTGGATACGCAGTATTTT. Its protein product is CASSLTSGGVDTQYF.

With respect to this clone: Other nucleotide sequences from this sample produce the same CDR3. V and J are TRBV5-1 and TRBJ1-4, with D perhaps TRBD1 (6 bases). Trimming pared 4 bases from V and 5 bases from J, leaving 12 bases between. CDR3 length: 14 residues. The germline V gene encodes CDR1 SGHRS and CDR2 YFSETQ. Written as DNA, the CDR3 is TGCGCCAGCAGCGGTGGGGGCCCCAATGAAAAACTGTTTTTT. Its translation is CASSGGGPNEKLFF. Combining the CDR3 with reference TRBV5-1 and TRBJ1-4 gives the whole variable domain KAGVTQTPRYLIKTRGQQVTLSCSPISGHRSVSWYQQTPGQGLQFLFEYFSETQRNKGNFPGRFSGRQFSNSRSEMNVSTLELGDSALYLCASSGGGPNEKLFFGSGTQLSVL.

This clone was observed a few times. The chain combines TRBV30 with TRBJ2-3, with 8 bases aligning to TRBD1. The CDR3 is 15 amino acids. The trim removed 1 base at V and 0 bases at J, leaving 3 bases unmatched. Germline V gene sequence: CDR1 GTSNPN, CDR2 SVGIG (reference sequence). The CDR3 region is CAWSGGQESTDTQYF. CDR3 nucleotide sequence: TGTGCCTGGAGTGGGGGACAGGAAAGCACAGATACGCAGTATTTT. Looking up the rest from reference TRBV30 and TRBJ2-3 gives the full variable domain: SQTIHQWPATLVQPVGSPLSLECTVEGTSNPNLYWYRQAAGRGLQLLFYSVGIGQISSEVPQNLSASRPQDRQFILSSKKLLLSDSGFYLCAWSGGQESTDTQYFGPGTRLTVL.

The rearrangement uses TRBV12-3 or TRBV12-4 and TRBJ2-7; a weak D match, TRBD2 (5 bases). The CDR3 totals 13 residues. Trimming removed 2 bases at V and 2 bases at J, with 7 bases between. The CDR3, as DNA: TGTGCCAGCAGTTTAAAGGAGGCCTACGAGCAGTACTTC. Translating it yields CASSLKEAYEQYF.

This clone has more than one count but fewer than ten. The chain links TRBV30 to TRBJ1-2; D might be TRBD1 (5 bases). Germline CDR1 and CDR2: GTSNPN and SVGIG (reference sequence). V gave up 2 bases and J gave up 1 base, with 14 bases separating them. The CDR3 runs to 15 residues. The CDR3 sequence: CAWSSRTRFNYGYTF. The CDR3 bases are TGTGCCTGGAGTTCTCGGACAAGATTTAACTATGGCTACACCTTC.

This clone was recorded only once. V is TRBV7-2 and J is TRBJ2-5, with TRBD2 as a possible D gene (5 bases). The V gene's germline CDR1 is SGHTA and CDR2 FQGNSA. Trimming removed 4 bases at V and 2 bases at J, with 8 bases between. This CDR3 comprises 13 residues. CDR3 amino acids: CASSSGYQETQYF. CDR3 DNA sequence: TGTGCCAGCAGCTCGGGGTATCAAGAGACCCAGTACTTC.

V is TRBV3-1 (or the pseudogene TRBV3-2) and J is TRBJ2-7; a possible D gene is TRBD2 (6 bases). This CDR3 is built from 14 residues. From germline, CDR1 is LGHDT and CDR2 YNNKEL (reference sequence). The V and J ends lost 5 bases and 2 bases respectively, with 13 bases between them. The CDR3 reads CASSSRGPPYEQYF. For the CDR3, the DNA is TGTGCCAGCAGCTCGCGGGGTCCCCCCTACGAGCAGTACTTC.

This rearrangement joins TRBV6-5 to TRBJ2-7, with TRBD2 matching 10 bases. The CDR3 spans 13 residues. Germline values: CDR1 MNHEY, CDR2 SVGAGI. V shed 8 bases and J 4 bases; nucleotides not matched to a gene: 5. This CDR3 is CASGPSGRYEQYF. CDR3 nucleotides: TGTGCCAGCGGTCCTAGCGGGAGATACGAGCAGTACTTC.

The rearrangement joins TRBV18 to TRBJ2-6; TRBD1 agrees at 8 bases. J lost 2 bases, V lost 5 bases, and 2 bases had no gene match. The CDR3 contains 15 residues. Germline values: CDR1 KGHSH, CDR2 LQKENI. The CDR3 coding sequence is TGTGCCAGCTCAACCAGGGGGCCTGGGGCCAACGTCCTGACTTTC. Protein sequence: CASSTRGPGANVLTF.

The CDR3 sequence is CASSSSTTGGVYEQYF. The CDR3, as DNA: TGCGCCAGCAGCTCCTCAACTACGGGGGGCGTCTACGAGCAGTACTTC. The rearrangement joins TRBV5-1 to TRBJ2-7, with a weak D call TRBD2 (7 bases). This CDR3 region has 16 residues. Trimming shortened V by 3 bases and J by 3 bases, and 19 bases separated the two germline ends. Germline CDR1 and CDR2: SGHRS and YFSETQ.